These 19 T cell receptor beta chains were all obtained from the same sample, sequenced in a study of beta chain features in type 1 diabetes. Study-wide results and caveats: Among patients with Type 1 diabetes, TCRB CDR3s were moderately but significantly shorter in every one of the four CD4+ subsets.

Sequenced material consisted of expressed TCRB transcripts (all of the isolated RNA was reverse transcribed). Data came from immunoSEQ multiplex PCR; TCRdb stores just in-frame clones and leaves some out. Of about 300,000 clones in the sample, 13% were seen once. No cognate antigen is known for these TCRs. Material for sequencing was naive CD4+ T cells from blood. The origin of the receptors is a woman younger than 35 with type 1 diabetes.

The rearrangement joins TRBV28 to TRBJ2-5, with 12 bases matching TRBD2. V was pared by 2 bases and J by 5 bases, with 9 bases of the junction left unmatched. Germline values: CDR1 MDHEN, CDR2 SYDVKM. This CDR3 has 17 amino acids. This CDR3 reads CASSLMLAGGYGETQYF. The CDR3 DNA is TGTGCCAGCAGTTTAATGCTAGCGGGAGGGTACGGGGAGACCCAGTACTTC.

This clone appeared a few times. This sequence joins TRBV5-1 and TRBJ1-1; possible D gene TRBD1, 6 bases. The CDR3 has 18 amino acids. The germline V and J ends were trimmed by 3 bases and 0 bases, with 21 bases remaining between them. Germline CDR1 and CDR2: SGHRS and YFSETQ. CDR3 region: CASSSSPGAGLLNTEAFF. Written as DNA, the CDR3 is TGCGCCAGCAGCTCATCCCCAGGGGCAGGGCTATTGAACACTGAAGCTTTCTTT.

In the case of this clone: The same CDR3 also results from other DNA sequences found in this sample. The chain recombines TRBV30 with TRBJ1-1, with a weak D call TRBD1 (6 bases). The CDR3 has 13 amino acids. V shed 5 bases and J shed 1 base, with 11 bases lying between them. Germline V gene sequence: CDR1 GTSNPN, CDR2 SVGIG (reference sequence). The CDR3 here is CAWRTGQNTEAFF. CDR3 in DNA: TGTGCCTGGCGGACGGGACAGAACACTGAAGCTTTCTTT.

This clone was detected a few times. The rearrangement joins TRBV18 to TRBJ2-3, with D maybe TRBD2 (5 bases). V lost 6 bases, J lost 1 base, and 8 bases lay in between. Germline V gene lookup returns CDR1 KGHSH and CDR2 LQKENI. The CDR3 sequence is 13 residues long. The CDR3 protein is CASSKGGTDTQYF. In DNA, the CDR3 is TGTGCCAGCTCGAAGGGAGGCACAGATACGCAGTATTTT.

This clone was found a few times. The J gene is TRBJ2-1, the V gene TRBV2; 8 bases map to TRBD2. J lost 6 bases, V lost 7 bases, and 8 bases had no gene match. Germline CDR1 SNHLY, CDR2 FYNNEI. CDR3 length: 14 residues. The CDR3 DNA reads TGTGCCAGCACCTGGACTAGCCTCTCCAATGAGCAGTTCTTC. Protein product: CASTWTSLSNEQFF.

This chain joins TRBV2 and TRBJ2-2, with 9 bases aligning to TRBD2. V was clipped by 7 bases and J by 4 bases; unmatched bases: 7. Germline V gene lookup returns CDR1 SNHLY and CDR2 FYNNEI. CDR3 length: 15 residues. The CDR3 sequence: CASKSSGSGTGELFF. The CDR3 coding sequence is TGTGCCAGCAAGAGTAGCGGGAGTGGCACCGGGGAGCTGTTTTTT.

This clone was counted a few times. The chain employs TRBV11-2 and TRBJ2-5; the D gene is possibly TRBD1 (6 bases). V was shortened by 6 bases and J by 2 bases, with 16 bases between the two germline ends. From germline, CDR1 is SGHAT and CDR2 FQNNGV. CDR3 size: 15 residues. The CDR3 region is CASRPTPGTQETQYF. The CDR3 nucleotides are TGTGCCAGCAGACCTACCCCCGGGACACAAGAGACCCAGTACTTC.

The chain carries TRBV7-2 and TRBJ2-1; 10 bases agree with TRBD2. Germline trimming cut 6 bases from V and 4 bases from J; bases unmatched to any gene: 12. This CDR3 has 17 amino acids. The germline V gene encodes CDR1 SGHTA and CDR2 FQGNSA. This CDR3 reads CASRGTSEVRAYNEQFF. As DNA, the CDR3 is TGTGCCAGCAGGGGGACTAGCGAAGTCAGAGCTTACAATGAGCAGTTCTTC.

The chain is built from TRBV27 and TRBJ2-7; TRBD1 aligns across 11 bases. CDR3 length: 15 residues. Germline-derived CDR1 and CDR2 are MNHEY and SMNVEV (reference sequence). The V segment lost 5 bases and the J segment 4 bases; nucleotides outside the gene matches: 7. The CDR3 loop reads CASSTDRGRNYEQYF. In DNA, the CDR3 is TGTGCCAGCAGTACGGACAGGGGGCGGAATTACGAGCAGTACTTC.

The chain links TRBV5-1 to TRBJ2-1, with TRBD2 identical over 7 bases. This CDR3 is built from 14 residues. Trimming at V came to 5 bases and at J to 4 bases, leaving 6 bases not matched to a gene. Germline CDR1 reads SGHRS; CDR2 reads YFSETQ. The CDR3 DNA is TGCGCCAGCAGGGGGAGCGGGGTATACAATGAGCAGTTCTTC. Translated: CASRGSGVYNEQFF.

The chain combines TRBV2 with TRBJ2-3, with a tentative D call TRBD2 (5 bases). The germline CDR1 and CDR2 sequences are SNHLY and FYNNEI. Trimming stripped 10 bases from V and 2 bases from J, with 19 bases between. CDR3 length: 15 amino acids. CDR3 region: CATAPPSFHTDTQYF. CDR3 nucleotides: TGTGCCACCGCGCCTCCTAGCTTCCACACAGATACGCAGTATTTT.

V is TRBV7-2 and J is TRBJ2-1, with 10 nucleotides matching TRBD1. CDR1 is SGHTA, CDR2 FQGNSA, per germline. With 5 bases clipped from V and 3 bases from J, the junction kept 4 bases outside the gene matches. CDR3 size: 15 residues. The CDR3 loop is CASSLGQGYYNEQFF. CDR3 bases: TGTGCCAGCAGCCTGGGACAGGGGTACTACAATGAGCAGTTCTTC. The full variable domain, rest sourced from reference TRBV7-2 and TRBJ2-1, is GAGVSQSPSNKVTEKGKDVELRCDPISGHTALYWYRQSLGQGLEFLIYFQGNSAPDKSGLPSDRFSAERTGGSVSTLTIQRTQQEDSAVYLCASSLGQGYYNEQFFGPGTRLTVL.

The chain is built from TRBV6-5 and TRBJ2-7, with 7 bases that match TRBD2. The germline CDR1 and CDR2 sequences are MNHEY and SVGAGI. V lost 7 bases and J lost 7; bases outside the gene matches: 10. The length of the CDR3 is 13 residues. The CDR3, as DNA: TGTGCCAGCAATGGGGGGGAGTTGGGAGAGCAGTACGTC. It codes for CASNGGELGEQYV.

The J gene is TRBJ1-2, the V gene TRBV28; 8 nucleotides align to TRBD1. This CDR3 contains 14 residues. Per germline, CDR1 MDHEN and CDR2 SYDVKM. V lost 8 bases, J lost 3 bases, and 8 bases stayed unmatched. The CDR3 nucleotides are TGTGCCAGCCTGCGCGGACAGGGATACTATGGCTACACCTTC. This codes for CASLRGQGYYGYTF.

This clone has only a few counts. The J gene is TRBJ2-5, the V gene TRBV2, with a possible D match to TRBD2 (6 bases). Trimming took off 6 bases at V and 5 bases at J, with 16 bases between the two ends. The germline V gene has CDR1 SNHLY and CDR2 FYNNEI. This CDR3 has 14 residues. The CDR3 DNA reads as TGTGCCAGCAGGCGGAGGGAGGCTGTGGAGACCCAGTACTTC. Amino acid sequence: CASRRREAVETQYF.

J is TRBJ2-1 and V is TRBV6-5, with D perhaps TRBD1 (6 bases). The CDR3 loop spans 14 amino acids. CDR1 is MNHEY, CDR2 SVGAGI, per germline. The V gene lost 3 bases and the J gene lost 15 bases, with 21 bases spanning the gap. Written as DNA, the CDR3 is TGTGCCAGCAGTTATTTCACCGGGACACCCAACCTGTTCTTC. Translated, it gives CASSYFTGTPNLFF.

CDR3 region: CACTRESSTDTQYF. Here the CDR3 DNA reads TGTGCCTGTACGAGAGAATCTAGCACAGATACGCAGTATTTT. This sequence joins TRBV30 and TRBJ2-3; D remains unclear. Germline lookup yields CDR1 GTSNPN and CDR2 SVGIG (reference sequence). The CDR3 spans 14 residues. V lost 6 bases and J 0 bases, leaving 13 bases between the germline ends.

The chain links TRBV19 to TRBJ2-7, with D possibly TRBD1 on 6 matching bases. Trimming removed 1 base from V and 5 bases from J, with 12 bases in between. Germline CDR1 and CDR2: LNHDA and SQIVND (reference sequence). The CDR3 has 14 residues. The CDR3 DNA reads as TGTGCCAGTAGTATAGCAGGGGCAGGCGACGAGCAGTACTTC. Protein sequence: CASSIAGAGDEQYF.

This clone was observed a few times. J is TRBJ1-1 and V is TRBV29-1; TRBD1 matches 10 bases. Germline V lookup: CDR1 SQVTM, CDR2 ANQGSEA. J lost 1 base, V lost 6 bases, and 2 bases had no gene match. The CDR3 sequence is 13 residues long. In nucleotides, the CDR3 is TGCAGCGTCAGACAGGGGGCGAACACTGAAGCTTTCTTT. Its protein product is CSVRQGANTEAFF.